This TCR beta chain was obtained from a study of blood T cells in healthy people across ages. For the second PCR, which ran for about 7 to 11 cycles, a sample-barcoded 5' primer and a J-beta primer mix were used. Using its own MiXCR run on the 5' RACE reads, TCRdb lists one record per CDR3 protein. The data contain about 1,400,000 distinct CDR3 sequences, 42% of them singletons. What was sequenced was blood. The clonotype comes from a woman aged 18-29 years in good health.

CDR3 nucleotide sequence: TGCGCCAGCAGTGAGTCGGCGACCCAGTACTTC. Its translation is CASSESATQYF. The chain joins TRBV10-2 to TRBJ2-5; D is undetermined. The CDR3 runs 11 residues. The germline CDR1 and CDR2 sequences are WSHSY and SAAADI. With 0 bases removed from V and 7 bases from J, the gap between germline ends came to 3 bases.